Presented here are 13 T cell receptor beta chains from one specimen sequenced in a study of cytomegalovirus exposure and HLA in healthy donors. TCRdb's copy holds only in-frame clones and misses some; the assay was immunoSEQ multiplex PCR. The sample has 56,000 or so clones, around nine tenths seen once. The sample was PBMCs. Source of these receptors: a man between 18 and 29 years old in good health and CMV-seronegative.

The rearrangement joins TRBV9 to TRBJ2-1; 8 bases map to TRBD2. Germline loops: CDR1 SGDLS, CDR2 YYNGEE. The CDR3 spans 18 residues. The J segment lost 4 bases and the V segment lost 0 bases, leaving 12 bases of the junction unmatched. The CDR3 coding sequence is TGTGCCAGCAGCGTAGAGAGTCCACTAGCGGAATTTTACAATGAGCAGTTCTTC. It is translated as CASSVESPLAEFYNEQFF.

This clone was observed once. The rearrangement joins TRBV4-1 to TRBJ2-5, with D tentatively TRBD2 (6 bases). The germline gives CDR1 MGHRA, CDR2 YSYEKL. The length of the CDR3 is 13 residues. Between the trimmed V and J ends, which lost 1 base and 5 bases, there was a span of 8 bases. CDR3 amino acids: CASSQGRVETQYF. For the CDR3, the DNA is TGCGCCAGCAGCCAAGGGAGGGTGGAGACCCAGTACTTC.

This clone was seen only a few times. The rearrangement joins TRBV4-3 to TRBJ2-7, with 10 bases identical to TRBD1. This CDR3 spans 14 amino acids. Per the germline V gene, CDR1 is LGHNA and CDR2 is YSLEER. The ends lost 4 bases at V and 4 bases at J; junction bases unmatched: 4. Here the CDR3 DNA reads TGCGCCAGCAGCCGGGGACAGGGGAGGTACGAGCAGTACTTC. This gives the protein CASSRGQGRYEQYF.

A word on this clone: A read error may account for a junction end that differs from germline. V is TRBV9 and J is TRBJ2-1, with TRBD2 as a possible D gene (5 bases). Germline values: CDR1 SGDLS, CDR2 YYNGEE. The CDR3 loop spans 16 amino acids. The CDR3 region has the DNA TGTGCCGGCAGCTACCCTTCGGACTCCATGCTTAATGAGCAGTTCTTC. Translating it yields CAGSYPSDSMLNEQFF.

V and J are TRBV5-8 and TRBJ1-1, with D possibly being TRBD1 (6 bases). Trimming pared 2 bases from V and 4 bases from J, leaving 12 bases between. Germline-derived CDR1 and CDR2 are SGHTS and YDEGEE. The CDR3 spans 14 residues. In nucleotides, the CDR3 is TGTGCCAGCAGCTTTGACAGGAGGACCACTGAAGCTTTCTTT. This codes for CASSFDRRTTEAFF.

As DNA, the CDR3 is TGTGCCAGCAGCTTAGGGACAGGGGTTTACTACGAGCAGTACTTC. The encoded protein is CASSLGTGVYYEQYF. The rearrangement uses TRBV7-9 and TRBJ2-7, with 9 bases identical to TRBD1. V lost 1 base to trimming and J lost 3 bases; unmatched junction nucleotides: 4. Germline CDR1 reads SEHNR; CDR2 reads FQNEAQ (reference sequence). The CDR3 consists of 15 residues.

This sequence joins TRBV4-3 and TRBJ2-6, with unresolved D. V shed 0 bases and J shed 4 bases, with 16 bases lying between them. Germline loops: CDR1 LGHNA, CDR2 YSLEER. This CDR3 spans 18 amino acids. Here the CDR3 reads CASSQEFIVGSGANVLTF. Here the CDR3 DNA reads TGCGCCAGCAGCCAAGAGTTTATCGTGGGCTCCGGGGCCAACGTCCTGACTTTC.

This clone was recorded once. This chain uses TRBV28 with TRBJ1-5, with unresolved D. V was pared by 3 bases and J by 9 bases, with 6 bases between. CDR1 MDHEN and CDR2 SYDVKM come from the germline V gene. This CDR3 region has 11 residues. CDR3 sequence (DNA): TGTGCCAGCAGTTTGCGTGGGCCCCAGCATTTT. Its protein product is CASSLRGPQHF.

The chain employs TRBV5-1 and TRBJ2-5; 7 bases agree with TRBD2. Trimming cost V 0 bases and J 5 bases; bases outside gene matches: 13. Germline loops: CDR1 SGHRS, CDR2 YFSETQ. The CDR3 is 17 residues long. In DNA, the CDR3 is TGCGCCAGCAGCTTGGGAGGCGGGAGCCCTTTTCGCGAGACCCAGTACTTC. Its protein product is CASSLGGGSPFRETQYF. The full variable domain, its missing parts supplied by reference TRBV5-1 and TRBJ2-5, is KAGVTQTPRYLIKTRGQQVTLSCSPISGHRSVSWYQQTPGQGLQFLFEYFSETQRNKGNFPGRFSGRQFSNSRSEMNVSTLELGDSALYLCASSLGGGSPFRETQYFGPGTRLLVL.

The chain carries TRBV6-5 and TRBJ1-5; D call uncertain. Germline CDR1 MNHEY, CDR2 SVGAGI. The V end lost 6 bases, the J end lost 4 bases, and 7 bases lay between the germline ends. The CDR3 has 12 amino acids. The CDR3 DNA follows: TGTGCCAGCAGCCTACCGAATCAGCCCCAGCATTTT. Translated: CASSLPNQPQHF.

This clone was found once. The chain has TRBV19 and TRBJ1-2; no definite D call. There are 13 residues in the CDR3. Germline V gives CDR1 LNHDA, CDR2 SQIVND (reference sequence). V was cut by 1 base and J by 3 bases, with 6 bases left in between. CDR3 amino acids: CASSIGGYYGYTF. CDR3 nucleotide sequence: TGTGCCAGTAGTATAGGAGGCTACTATGGCTACACCTTC.

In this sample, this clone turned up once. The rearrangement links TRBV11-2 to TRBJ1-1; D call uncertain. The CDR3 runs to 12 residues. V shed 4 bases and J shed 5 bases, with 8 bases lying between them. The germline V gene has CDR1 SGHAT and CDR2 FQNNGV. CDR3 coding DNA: TGTGCCAGCAGCTCAGGTGGGACTGAAGCTTTCTTT. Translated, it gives CASSSGGTEAFF.

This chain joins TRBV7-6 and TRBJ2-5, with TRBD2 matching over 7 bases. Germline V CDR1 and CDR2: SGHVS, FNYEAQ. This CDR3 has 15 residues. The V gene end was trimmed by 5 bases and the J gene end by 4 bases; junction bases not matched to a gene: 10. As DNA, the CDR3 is TGTGCCAGCAGCCCCGGGGAGTGGGGGGGAGAGACCCAGTACTTC. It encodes CASSPGEWGGETQYF.